One and the same sample provided the 10 T cell receptor beta chains below, sequenced in a study of T cells in Graves' hyperthyroidism and ophthalmopathy. TCR beta CDR3 regions were amplified from RNA transcripts. The HTBI primer set served for first-round RT-PCR of the TCR CDR3. From the multiplex PCR reads, TCRdb called clonotypes with MiXCR, one entry per CDR3 protein. Of 750,000 to 900,000 distinct CDR3 sequences in the sample, roughly 40% are singletons; the top ten hold over 8%. Sequenced: blood. The receptors derive from a man between 18 and 35 years old with Graves' hyperthyroidism.

This clonotype was counted many times. The V call is TRBV20-1, the J call TRBJ2-5; 8 positions match TRBD2. Per germline, CDR1 DFQATT and CDR2 SNEGSKA (reference sequence). After removal of 6 bases from V and 10 bases from J, the junction contained 10 bases not matched to a gene. CDR3 length: 12 amino acids. CDR3 DNA sequence: TGCAGTGCCGGGAGGGGGATGAAGAGCCAGTACTTC. It specifies CSAGRGMKSQYF.

In this sample, this clonotype turned up many times. This sequence joins TRBV20-1 and TRBJ1-4, with D unclear. The CDR3 is 11 residues long. Germline CDR1 reads DFQATT; CDR2 reads SNEGSKA (reference sequence). V lost 2 bases and J lost 8, with 6 bases in between. CDR3 amino acids: CSARHAEKLFF. The CDR3 DNA is TGCAGTGCTAGACATGCGGAAAAACTGTTTTTT.

This chain connects TRBV7-2 to TRBJ1-2; D is uncertain. V was cut by 5 bases and J by 3 bases, with 10 bases left in between. Germline lookup yields CDR1 SGHTA and CDR2 FQGNSA. The CDR3 has 13 residues. CDR3: CASSKREDYGYTF. The CDR3 DNA is TGTGCCAGCAGCAAAAGGGAGGACTATGGCTACACCTTC.

The chain is built from TRBV29-1 and TRBJ1-1; maybe TRBD1 (6 bases). The V end lost 7 bases, the J end lost 2 bases, and 11 bases lay between the germline ends. Germline lookup yields CDR1 SQVTM and CDR2 ANQGSEA. The CDR3 has 12 amino acids. The CDR3 coding sequence is TGCAGCGCCAGGGACACCAACACTGAAGCTTTCTTT. Translating gives CSARDTNTEAFF.

This clonotype turned up a few times. The V and J genes are TRBV19 and TRBJ1-1, with D possibly matching TRBD1 (5 bases). Germline V CDR1 and CDR2: LNHDA, SQIVND (reference sequence). The CDR3 covers 12 residues. V was clipped by 11 bases and J by 6 bases, with 16 bases between them. The CDR3 spells CAWSGGLAEAFF. Here the CDR3 DNA reads TGTGCCTGGAGTGGGGGTCTAGCTGAAGCTTTCTTT.

This clonotype has a handful of counts. The genes are TRBV7-8 and TRBJ1-1; TRBD1 is a possible D gene (5 bases). With 3 bases removed from V and 4 bases from J, the gap between germline ends came to 15 bases. The V gene's germline CDR1 is SGHVS and CDR2 FQNEAQ. The CDR3 loop spans 15 amino acids. The CDR3 here is CASSLEPGYGTEAFF. CDR3 nucleotide sequence: TGTGCCAGCAGCTTGGAGCCAGGGTACGGCACTGAAGCTTTCTTT.

This sequence joins TRBV5-1 and TRBJ1-2, with D unresolved. Germline V gene data show CDR1 as SGHRS and CDR2 as YFSETQ. V dropped 1 base and J dropped 8 bases, with 18 bases sitting between them. The CDR3 is made up of 15 amino acids. The chain's CDR3 is CASSLWENDPGGYTF. CDR3 nucleotide sequence: TGCGCCAGCAGCTTGTGGGAGAACGACCCTGGGGGCTACACCTTC.

The gene calls are TRBV7-9 and TRBJ2-2; D is possibly TRBD1 (6 bases). CDR1 and CDR2 (germline): SEHNR, FQNEAQ (reference sequence). V lost 6 bases and J lost 3, with 14 bases in between. This CDR3 has 15 amino acids. CDR3 residues: CASSYRELDTGELFF. The CDR3 DNA follows: TGTGCCAGCAGTTACAGGGAGTTGGACACCGGGGAGCTGTTTTTT.

V gene TRBV20-1 combines with J gene TRBJ1-4, with a weak D call TRBD1 (6 bases). CDR3 length: 14 amino acids. V was cut by 6 bases and J by 12 bases, with 23 bases left in between. Germline assignment: CDR1 DFQATT and CDR2 SNEGSKA (reference sequence). The CDR3 nucleotides are TGCAGTGCACAAGACCCCAGGGGACGCGAAGAACTGTTTTTT. Translating gives CSAQDPRGREELFF.

This rearrangement joins TRBV25-1 to TRBJ2-7, with 9 bases aligning to TRBD2. The CDR3 loop spans 13 amino acids. V shed 11 bases, J shed 7 bases, and the junction held 12 bases outside the gene matches. Germline V gene lookup returns CDR1 MGHDK and CDR2 SYGVNS. The CDR3 sequence is CAAGGSGSWEQYF. The CDR3 DNA reads as TGTGCCGCAGGGGGTAGCGGGAGTTGGGAGCAGTACTTC.